The 7 T cell receptor beta chains below come from one sample, sequenced in a study of metastatic and nonmetastatic thyroid tumors. Patients underwent thyroid surgery, and none had received any treatment before it. TCRdb ran MiXCR on the PCR reads. Seen here are approximately 28,000 clones, around a sixth observed once, and the top ten hold 5.5% to 7.5%. The specimen sequenced was blood. The receptor source for this set is a male donor with papillary thyroid cancer or a benign thyroid nodule (not recorded which). Some clones in this sample may be carry-over from other donors' samples.

The chain has TRBV6-1 and TRBJ1-3, with TRBD1 as a possible D gene (5 bases). V was pared by 6 bases and J by 3 bases, with 15 bases between. There are 15 residues in the CDR3. CDR1 and CDR2 from the germline V gene are MNHNS and SASEGT. The CDR3 DNA follows: TGTGCCAGCAGGTCCCCGGGGCAAAGTGGAAACACCATATATTTT. Encoded protein: CASRSPGQSGNTIYF.

This sequence joins TRBV29-1 and TRBJ2-6; no firm D call. Trimming cost V 4 bases and J 3 bases, with 13 bases left between them. Germline values: CDR1 SQVTM, CDR2 ANQGSEA. The CDR3 has 15 residues. CDR3 region: CSVARSSGGANVLTF. In nucleotides, the CDR3 is TGCAGCGTTGCCCGCTCCTCGGGTGGGGCCAACGTCCTGACTTTC.

This chain connects TRBV12-3 or TRBV12-4 to TRBJ2-7; TRBD2 might be the D (5 bases). The CDR3 runs 14 residues. V lost 4 bases, J lost 0 bases, and 10 bases lay in between. This CDR3 reads CASSSRDTSYEQYF. As DNA, the CDR3 is TGTGCCAGCAGTTCTCGGGATACCTCCTACGAGCAGTACTTC.

The genes are TRBV5-1 and TRBJ1-4; 7 bases fit TRBD1. Per the germline V gene, CDR1 is SGHRS and CDR2 is YFSETQ. The ends lost 4 bases at V and 8 bases at J; junction bases unmatched: 8. This CDR3 contains 14 residues. The CDR3 here is CASSPDRPGEKLFF. The CDR3 bases are TGCGCCAGCAGCCCGGACAGGCCAGGGGAAAAACTGTTTTTT.

By sample share, this clone is medium-sized. The chain has TRBV12-3 or TRBV12-4 and TRBJ1-2; no definite D call. Trimming cost V 3 bases and J 8 bases, with 7 bases left between them. This CDR3 is built from 11 residues. As DNA, the CDR3 is TGTGCCAGCAGTTTTAGTGGCGGCTACACCTTC. Translation gives CASSFSGGYTF.

This clone was detected ten times or more. Other DNA sequences in the sample encode the same CDR3. V and J are TRBV4-1 and TRBJ2-7, with D hard to call. Deletions cut 1 base from V and 4 bases from J, with 8 bases between. From germline, CDR1 is MGHRA and CDR2 YSYEKL. CDR3 length equals 13 residues. CDR3 bases: TGCGCCAGCAGCCAAGGAGAGAGATACGAGCAGTACTTC. It codes for CASSQGERYEQYF.

This clone was detected many times. The chain has TRBV18 and TRBJ2-1; 12 bases are shared with TRBD1. The germline V gene has CDR1 KGHSH and CDR2 LQKENI. This CDR3 is built from 20 residues. V shed 0 bases, J shed 1 base, and the junction held 10 bases outside the gene matches. Written as DNA, the CDR3 is TGTGCCAGCTCACCACCGTTGGGACAGGGGGCCTCGAGATCCTACAATGAGCAGTTCTTC. Amino acids: CASSPPLGQGASRSYNEQFF.